This entry is about one T cell receptor (beta chain). Sequencing targeted TCR beta in T cells from blood (CD8+ and CD4+). TEMRA cells were FACS-enriched, while CD8+ and CD4+ T cells were negatively isolated. This record belongs to a study of CD8 T cells in Susac syndrome. Random-hexamer reverse transcription was applied to about 0.45 to 1 ug RNA. Amplification of TCR beta CDR3 was carried out by immunoSEQ multiplex PCR, which covered 54 Vbeta and 13 Jbeta segments. TCRdb re-called the immunoSEQ multiplex PCR reads through MiXCR, storing one row per CDR3 protein. This sample has approximately 270,000 distinct CDR3 sequences; 85% to 95% occur once, and the top ten carry approximately 0.072%. This CDR3 has 17 amino acids. Unmatched junction bases numbered 10, after V lost 4 bases and J lost 4 bases. The germline V gene encodes CDR1 LGHDT and CDR2 YNNKEL (reference sequence).

V and J are TRBV3-1 and TRBJ2-5; 12 bases align to TRBD2. Sequencing was done on a sample of CD4+ T cells from PBMCs. The source of this sequence is a human donor with multiple sclerosis. DNA for the CDR3: TGTGCCAGCAGCCCAGGCCTAGCGGGGGGGCCTGGAGAGACCCAGTACTTC. This codes for CASSPGLAGGPGETQYF.